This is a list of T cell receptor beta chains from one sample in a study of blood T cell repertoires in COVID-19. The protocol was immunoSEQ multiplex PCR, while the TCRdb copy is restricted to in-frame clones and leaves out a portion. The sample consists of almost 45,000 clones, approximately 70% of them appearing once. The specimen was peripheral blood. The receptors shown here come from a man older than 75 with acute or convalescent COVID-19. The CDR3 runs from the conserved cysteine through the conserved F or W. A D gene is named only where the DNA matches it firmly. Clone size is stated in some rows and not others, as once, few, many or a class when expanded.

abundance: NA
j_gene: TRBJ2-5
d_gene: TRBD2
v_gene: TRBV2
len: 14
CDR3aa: CASSEGRERETQYF
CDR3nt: TGTGCCAGCAGTGAAGGGCGGGAGCGGGAGACCCAGTACTTC

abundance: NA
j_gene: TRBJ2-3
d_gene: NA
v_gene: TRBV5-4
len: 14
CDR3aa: CASSFPDFTDTQYF
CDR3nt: TGTGCCAGCAGCTTCCCAGATTTCACAGATACGCAGTATTTT

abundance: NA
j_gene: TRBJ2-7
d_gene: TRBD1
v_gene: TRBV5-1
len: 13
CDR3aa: CASSLVLGQGEDF
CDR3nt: TGCGCCAGCAGCTTGGTGTTGGGACAGGGGGAGGACTTC

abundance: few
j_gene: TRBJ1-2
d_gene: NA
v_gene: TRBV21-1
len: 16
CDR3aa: CASSKGYGPGNYGYTF
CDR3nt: TGTGCCAGCAGCAAAGGGTATGGTCCAGGGAACTATGGCTACACCTTC

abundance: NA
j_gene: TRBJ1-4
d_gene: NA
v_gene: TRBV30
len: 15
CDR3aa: CAWSVRGLTNEKLFF
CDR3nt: TGTGCCTGGAGTGTACGGGGTTTAACTAATGAAAAACTGTTTTTT

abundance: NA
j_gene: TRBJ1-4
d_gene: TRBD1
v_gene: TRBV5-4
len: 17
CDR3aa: CASHRDRGVSGNEKLFF
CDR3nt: TGTGCCAGCCACCGGGACAGGGGAGTTTCTGGTAATGAAAAACTGTTTTTT

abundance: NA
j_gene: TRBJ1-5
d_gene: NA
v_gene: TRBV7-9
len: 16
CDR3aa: CASSSMGGGSNQPQHF
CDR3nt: TGTGCCAGCAGCTCCATGGGGGGGGGAAGTAATCAGCCCCAGCATTTT

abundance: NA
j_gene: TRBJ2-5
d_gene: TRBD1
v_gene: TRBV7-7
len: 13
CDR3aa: CASSRGQGETQYF
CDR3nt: TGTGCTAGCAGCCGGGGACAGGGAGAGACCCAGTACTTC

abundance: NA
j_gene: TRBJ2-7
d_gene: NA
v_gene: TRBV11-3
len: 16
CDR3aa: CASSPRRTSYSYEQYF
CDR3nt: TGTGCCAGCAGTCCCCGAAGGACTTCCTACTCCTACGAGCAGTACTTC

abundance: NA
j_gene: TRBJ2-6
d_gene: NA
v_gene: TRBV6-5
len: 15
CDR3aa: CASSKRGSGANVLTF
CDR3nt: TGTGCCAGCAGTAAACGGGGCTCTGGGGCCAACGTCCTGACTTTC

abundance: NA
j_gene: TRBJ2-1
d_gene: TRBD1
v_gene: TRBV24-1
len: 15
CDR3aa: CATSGGTALGDEQFF
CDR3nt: TGTGCCACCAGTGGAGGGACAGCCCTGGGGGATGAGCAGTTCTTC

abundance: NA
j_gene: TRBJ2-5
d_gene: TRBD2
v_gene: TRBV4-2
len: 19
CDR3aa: CASSSGGLAGPGGLETQYF
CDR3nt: TGTGCCAGCAGCTCCGGGGGACTAGCGGGTCCCGGGGGGCTAGAGACCCAGTACTTC

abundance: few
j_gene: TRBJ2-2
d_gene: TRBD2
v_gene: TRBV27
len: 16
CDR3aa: CASSPRSSGSTGELFF
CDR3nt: TGTGCCAGCAGTCCCCGCAGTAGCGGGAGCACCGGGGAGCTGTTTTTT

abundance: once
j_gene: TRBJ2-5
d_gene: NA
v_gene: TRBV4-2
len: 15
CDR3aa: CASSQDKRPQETQYF
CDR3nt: TGTGCCAGCAGCCAAGATAAGCGCCCACAAGAGACCCAGTACTTC

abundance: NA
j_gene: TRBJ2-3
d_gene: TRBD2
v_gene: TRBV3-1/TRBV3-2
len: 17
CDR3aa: CASSSRVLAGGGDTQYF
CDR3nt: TGTGCCAGCAGCTCAAGGGTCCTAGCGGGAGGAGGGGATACGCAGTATTTT

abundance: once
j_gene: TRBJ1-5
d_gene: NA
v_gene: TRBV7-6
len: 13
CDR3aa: CASSLQGSQPQHF
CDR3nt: TGTGCCAGCAGCTTACAGGGTTCGCAGCCCCAGCATTTT

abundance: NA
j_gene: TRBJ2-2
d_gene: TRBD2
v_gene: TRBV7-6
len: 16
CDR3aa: CASSPRTSLNTGELFF
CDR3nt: TGTGCCAGCAGCCCTCGGACTAGCCTGAACACCGGGGAGCTGTTTTTT

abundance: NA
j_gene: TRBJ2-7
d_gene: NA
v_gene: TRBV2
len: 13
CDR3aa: CASSGRVLDEQYF
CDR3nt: TGTGCCAGCAGTGGCAGGGTTTTGGACGAGCAGTACTTC

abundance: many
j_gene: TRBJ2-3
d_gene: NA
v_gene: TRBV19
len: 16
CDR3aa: CASSPGWEVSTDTQYF
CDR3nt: TGTGCCAGTAGTCCGGGGTGGGAGGTGAGCACAGATACGCAGTATTTT

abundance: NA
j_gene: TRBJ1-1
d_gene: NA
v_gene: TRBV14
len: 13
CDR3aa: CASSFDRSTEAFF
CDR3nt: TGTGCCAGCAGCTTCGACAGGAGCACTGAAGCTTTCTTT

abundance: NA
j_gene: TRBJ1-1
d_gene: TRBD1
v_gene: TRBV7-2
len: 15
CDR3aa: CASSDGQGMNTEAFF
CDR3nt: TGTGCCAGCAGCGACGGACAGGGGATGAACACTGAAGCTTTCTTT

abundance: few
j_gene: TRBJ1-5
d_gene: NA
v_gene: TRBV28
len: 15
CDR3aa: CASTGRQGSNQPQHF
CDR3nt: TGTGCCAGCACCGGGAGGCAGGGTAGCAATCAGCCCCAGCATTTT

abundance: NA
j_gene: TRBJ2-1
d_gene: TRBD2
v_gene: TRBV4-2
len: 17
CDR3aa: CASSQELLAGGRDEQFF
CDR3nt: TGTGCCAGCAGCCAGGAACTTTTAGCGGGAGGGCGGGATGAGCAGTTCTTC

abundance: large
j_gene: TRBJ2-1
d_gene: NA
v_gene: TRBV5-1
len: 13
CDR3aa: CASSLDPYNEQFF
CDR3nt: TGCGCCAGCAGCTTGGATCCATACAATGAGCAGTTCTTC